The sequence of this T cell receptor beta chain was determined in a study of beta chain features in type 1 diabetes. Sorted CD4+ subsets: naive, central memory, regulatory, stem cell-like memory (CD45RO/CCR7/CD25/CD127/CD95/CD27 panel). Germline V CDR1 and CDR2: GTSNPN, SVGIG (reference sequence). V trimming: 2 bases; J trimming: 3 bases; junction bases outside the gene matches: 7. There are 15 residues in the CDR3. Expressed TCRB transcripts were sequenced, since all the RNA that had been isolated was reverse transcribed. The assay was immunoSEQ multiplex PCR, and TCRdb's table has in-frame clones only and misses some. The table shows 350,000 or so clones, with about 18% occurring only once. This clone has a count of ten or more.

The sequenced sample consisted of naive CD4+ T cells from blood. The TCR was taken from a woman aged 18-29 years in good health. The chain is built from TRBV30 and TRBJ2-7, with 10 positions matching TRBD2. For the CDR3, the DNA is TGTGCCTGGAGTCGCGGACTAGCGGTAGGCTACGAGCAGTACTTC. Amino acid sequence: CAWSRGLAVGYEQYF.